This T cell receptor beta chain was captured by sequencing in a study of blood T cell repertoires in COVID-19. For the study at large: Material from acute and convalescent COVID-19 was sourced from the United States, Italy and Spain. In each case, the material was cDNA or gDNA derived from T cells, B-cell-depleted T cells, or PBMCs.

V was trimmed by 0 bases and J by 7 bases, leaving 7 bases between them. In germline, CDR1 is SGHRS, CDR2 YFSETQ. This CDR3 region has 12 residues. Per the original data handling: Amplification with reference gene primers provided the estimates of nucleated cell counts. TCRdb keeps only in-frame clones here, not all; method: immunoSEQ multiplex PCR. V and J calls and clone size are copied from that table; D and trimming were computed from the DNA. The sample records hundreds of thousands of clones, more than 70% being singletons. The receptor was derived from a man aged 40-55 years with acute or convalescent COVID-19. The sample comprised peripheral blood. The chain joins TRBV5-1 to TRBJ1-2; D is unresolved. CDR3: CASSLVDSGYTF. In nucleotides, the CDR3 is TGCGCCAGCAGCTTGGTCGACTCTGGCTACACCTTC.